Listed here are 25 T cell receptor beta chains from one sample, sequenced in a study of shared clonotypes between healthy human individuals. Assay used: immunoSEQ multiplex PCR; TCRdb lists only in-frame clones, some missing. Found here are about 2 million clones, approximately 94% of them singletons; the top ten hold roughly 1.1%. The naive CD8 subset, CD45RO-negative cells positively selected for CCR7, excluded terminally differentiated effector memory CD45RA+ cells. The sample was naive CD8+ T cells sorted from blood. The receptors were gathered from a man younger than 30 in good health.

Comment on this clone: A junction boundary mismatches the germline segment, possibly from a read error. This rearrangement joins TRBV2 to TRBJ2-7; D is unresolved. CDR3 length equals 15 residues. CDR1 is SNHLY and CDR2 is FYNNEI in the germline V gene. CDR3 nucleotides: TGTGCCAGCAGCGAAGGGCCGTTGAGCTCCTACGAGCAGTACTTC. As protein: CASSEGPLSSYEQYF.

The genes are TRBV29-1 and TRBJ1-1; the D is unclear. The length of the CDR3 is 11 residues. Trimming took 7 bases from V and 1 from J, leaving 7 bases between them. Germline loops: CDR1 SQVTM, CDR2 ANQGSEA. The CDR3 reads CSAESNTEAFF. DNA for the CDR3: TGCAGCGCAGAATCGAACACTGAAGCTTTCTTT. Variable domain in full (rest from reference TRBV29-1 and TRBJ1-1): SAVISQKPSRDICQRGTSLTIQCQVDSQVTMMFWYRQQPGQSLTLIATANQGSEATYESGFVIDKFPISRPNLTFSTLTVSNMSPEDSSIYLCSAESNTEAFFGQGTRLTVV.

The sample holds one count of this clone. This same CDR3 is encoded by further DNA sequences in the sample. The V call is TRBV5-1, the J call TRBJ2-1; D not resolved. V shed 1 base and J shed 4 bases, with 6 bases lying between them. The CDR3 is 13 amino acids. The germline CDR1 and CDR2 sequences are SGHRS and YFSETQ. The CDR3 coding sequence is TGCGCCAGCAGCTTGTACTTGTACAATGAGCAGTTCTTC. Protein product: CASSLYLYNEQFF.

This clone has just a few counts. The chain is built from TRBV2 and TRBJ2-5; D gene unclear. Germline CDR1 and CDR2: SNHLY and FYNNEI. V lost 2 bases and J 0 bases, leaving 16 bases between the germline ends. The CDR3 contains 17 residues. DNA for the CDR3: TGTGCCAGCAGTGAAAGGGTGGCTTTGGGGTACCAAGAGACCCAGTACTTC. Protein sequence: CASSERVALGYQETQYF. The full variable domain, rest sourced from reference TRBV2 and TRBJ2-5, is EPEVTQTPSHQVTQMGQEVILRCVPISNHLYFYWYRQILGQKVEFLVSFYNNEISEKSEIFDDQFSVERPDGSNFTLKIRSTKLEDSAMYFCASSERVALGYQETQYFGPGTRLLVL.

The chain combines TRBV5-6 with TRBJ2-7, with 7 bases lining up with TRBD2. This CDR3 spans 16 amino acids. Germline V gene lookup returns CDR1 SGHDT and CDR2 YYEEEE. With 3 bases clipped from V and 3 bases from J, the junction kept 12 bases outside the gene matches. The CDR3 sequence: CASSSRPTSVVYEQYF. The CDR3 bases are TGTGCCAGCAGCTCTCGCCCTACTAGCGTGGTCTACGAGCAGTACTTC.

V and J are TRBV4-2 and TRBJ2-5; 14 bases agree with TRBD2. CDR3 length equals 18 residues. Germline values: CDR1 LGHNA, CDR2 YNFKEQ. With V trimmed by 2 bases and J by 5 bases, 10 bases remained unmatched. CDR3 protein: CASSQWVTGLAGGETQYF. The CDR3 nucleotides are TGTGCCAGCAGCCAATGGGTGACCGGACTAGCGGGGGGCGAGACCCAGTACTTC.

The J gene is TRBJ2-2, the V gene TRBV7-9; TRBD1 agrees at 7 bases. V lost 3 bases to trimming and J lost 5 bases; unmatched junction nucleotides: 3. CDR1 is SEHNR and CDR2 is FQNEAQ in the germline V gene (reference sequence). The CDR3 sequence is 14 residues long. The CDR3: CASSFDRATGELFF. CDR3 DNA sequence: TGTGCCAGCAGCTTCGACAGGGCTACCGGGGAGCTGTTTTTT.

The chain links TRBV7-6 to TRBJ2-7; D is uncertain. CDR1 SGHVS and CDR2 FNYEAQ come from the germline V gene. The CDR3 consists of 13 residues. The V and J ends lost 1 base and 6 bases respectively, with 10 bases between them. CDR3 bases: TGTGCCAGCAGCTTAGAAGAGCTCCGCGAGCAGTACTTC. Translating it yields CASSLEELREQYF.

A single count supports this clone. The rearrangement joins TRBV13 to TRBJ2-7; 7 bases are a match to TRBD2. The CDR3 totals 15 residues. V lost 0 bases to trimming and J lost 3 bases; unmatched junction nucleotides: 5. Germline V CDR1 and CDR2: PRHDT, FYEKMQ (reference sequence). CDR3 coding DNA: TGTGCCAGCAGCTTAGGGATTTCGGGGGGCTACGAGCAGTACTTC. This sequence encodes CASSLGISGGYEQYF. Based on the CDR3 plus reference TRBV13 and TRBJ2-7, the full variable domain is AAGVIQSPRHLIKEKRETATLKCYPIPRHDTVYWYQQGPGQDPQFLISFYEKMQSDKGSIPDRFSAQQFSDYHSELNMSSLELGDSALYFCASSLGISGGYEQYFGPGTRLTVT.

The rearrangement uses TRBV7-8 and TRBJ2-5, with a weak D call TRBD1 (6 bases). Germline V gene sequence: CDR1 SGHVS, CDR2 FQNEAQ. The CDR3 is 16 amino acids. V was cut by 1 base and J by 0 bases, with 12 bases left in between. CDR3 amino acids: CASSLGNRENQETQYF. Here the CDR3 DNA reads TGTGCCAGCAGCTTAGGAAACAGGGAAAACCAAGAGACCCAGTACTTC.

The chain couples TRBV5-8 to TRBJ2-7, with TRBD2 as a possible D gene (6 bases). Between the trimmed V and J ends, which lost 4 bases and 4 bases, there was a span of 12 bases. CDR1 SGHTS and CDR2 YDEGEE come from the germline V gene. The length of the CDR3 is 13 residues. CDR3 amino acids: CASSRNGGYEQYF. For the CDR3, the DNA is TGTGCCAGCAGCCGGAATGGGGGGTACGAGCAGTACTTC. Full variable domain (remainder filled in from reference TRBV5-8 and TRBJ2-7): EAGVTQSPTHLIKTRGQQATLRCSPISGHTSVYWYQQALGLGLQFLLWYDEGEERNRGNFPPRFSGRQFPNYSSELNVNALELEDSALYLCASSRNGGYEQYFGPGTRLTVT.

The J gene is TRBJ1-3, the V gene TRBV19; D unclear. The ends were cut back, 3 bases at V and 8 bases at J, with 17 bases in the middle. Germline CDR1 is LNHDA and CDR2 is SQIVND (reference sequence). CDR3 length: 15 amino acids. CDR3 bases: TGTGCCAGTAGTATCTTGGACTCGCTCAGTGACACCATATATTTT. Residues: CASSILDSLSDTIYF.

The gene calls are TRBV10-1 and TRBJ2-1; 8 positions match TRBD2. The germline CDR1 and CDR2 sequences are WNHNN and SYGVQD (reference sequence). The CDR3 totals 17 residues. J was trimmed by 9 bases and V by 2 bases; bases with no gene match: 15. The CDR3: CASSETWTGGSWGEQFF. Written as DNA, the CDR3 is TGCGCCAGCAGTGAGACATGGACGGGAGGGTCTTGGGGTGAGCAGTTCTTC.

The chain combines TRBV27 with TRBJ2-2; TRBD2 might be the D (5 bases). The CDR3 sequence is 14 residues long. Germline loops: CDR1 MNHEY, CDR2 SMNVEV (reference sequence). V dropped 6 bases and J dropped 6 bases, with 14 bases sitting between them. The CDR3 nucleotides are TGTGCCAGCAGACCTAGCCCGGAGGCCGGGGAGCTGTTTTTT. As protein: CASRPSPEAGELFF.

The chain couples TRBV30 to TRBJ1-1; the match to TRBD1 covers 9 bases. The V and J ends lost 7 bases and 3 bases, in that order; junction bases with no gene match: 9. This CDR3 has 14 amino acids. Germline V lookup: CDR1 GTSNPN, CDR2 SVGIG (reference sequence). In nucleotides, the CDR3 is TGTGCCTCCACAGGGGGCCCCCGGGACACTGAAGCTTTCTTT. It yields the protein CASTGGPRDTEAFF.

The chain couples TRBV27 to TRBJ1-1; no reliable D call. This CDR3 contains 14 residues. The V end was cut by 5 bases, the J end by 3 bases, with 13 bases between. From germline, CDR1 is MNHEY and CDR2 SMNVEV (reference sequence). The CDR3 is CASSPDYGDTEAFF. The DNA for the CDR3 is TGTGCCAGCAGTCCAGATTATGGTGACACTGAAGCTTTCTTT.

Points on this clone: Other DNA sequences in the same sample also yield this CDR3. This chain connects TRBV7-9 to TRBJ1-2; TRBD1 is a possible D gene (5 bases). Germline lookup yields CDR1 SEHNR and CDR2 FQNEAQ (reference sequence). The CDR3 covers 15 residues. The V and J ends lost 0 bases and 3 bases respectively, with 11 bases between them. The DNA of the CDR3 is TGTGCCAGCAGCTTAGCCGGGACGGGGGACTATGGCTACACCTTC. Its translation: CASSLAGTGDYGYTF.

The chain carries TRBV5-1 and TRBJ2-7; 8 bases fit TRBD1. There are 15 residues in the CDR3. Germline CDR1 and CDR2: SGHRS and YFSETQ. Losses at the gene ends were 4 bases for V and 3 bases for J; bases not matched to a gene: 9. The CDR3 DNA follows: TGCGCCAGCAGCCTCGGACAGGGAGTCGGCTACGAGCAGTACTTC. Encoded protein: CASSLGQGVGYEQYF. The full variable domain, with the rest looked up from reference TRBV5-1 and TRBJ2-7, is KAGVTQTPRYLIKTRGQQVTLSCSPISGHRSVSWYQQTPGQGLQFLFEYFSETQRNKGNFPGRFSGRQFSNSRSEMNVSTLELGDSALYLCASSLGQGVGYEQYFGPGTRLTVT.

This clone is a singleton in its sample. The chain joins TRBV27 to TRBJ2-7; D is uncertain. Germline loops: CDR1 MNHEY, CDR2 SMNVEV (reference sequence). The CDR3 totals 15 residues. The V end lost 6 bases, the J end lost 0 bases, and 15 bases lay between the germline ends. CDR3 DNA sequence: TGTGCCAGCAGGGGAACACCCTTTGGCTCCTACGAGCAGTACTTC. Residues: CASRGTPFGSYEQYF.

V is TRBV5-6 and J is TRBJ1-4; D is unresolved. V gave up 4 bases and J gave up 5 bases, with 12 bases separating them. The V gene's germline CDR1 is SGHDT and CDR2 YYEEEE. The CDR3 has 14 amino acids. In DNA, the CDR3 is TGTGCCAGCAGCACACGGGGTCCAAATGAAAAACTGTTTTTT. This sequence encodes CASSTRGPNEKLFF.

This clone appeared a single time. CDR3 sequence reads: CASSLRSGRDTGELFF. In DNA, the CDR3 is TGTGCCAGCAGCCTCCGTAGCGGGAGGGACACCGGGGAGCTGTTTTTT. This sequence joins TRBV7-9 and TRBJ2-2, with TRBD2 matching 11 bases. Germline values: CDR1 SEHNR, CDR2 FQNEAQ (reference sequence). The trim removed 5 bases at V and 3 bases at J, leaving 5 bases unmatched. This CDR3 region has 16 residues.

CDR3 protein: CASSLGPINYEQYF. CDR3 DNA: TGCGCCAGCAGCTTGGGTCCGATAAACTACGAGCAGTACTTC. The chain carries TRBV5-1 and TRBJ2-7; no reliable D call. The CDR3 spans 14 residues. Germline-derived CDR1 and CDR2 are SGHRS and YFSETQ. V was trimmed by 0 bases and J by 3 bases, leaving 10 bases between them.

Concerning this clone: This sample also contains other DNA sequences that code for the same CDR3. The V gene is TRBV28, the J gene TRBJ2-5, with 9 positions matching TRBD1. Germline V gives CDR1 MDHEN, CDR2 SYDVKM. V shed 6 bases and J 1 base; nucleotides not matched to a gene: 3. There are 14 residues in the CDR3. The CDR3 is CASSQTGGQETQYF. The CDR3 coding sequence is TGTGCCAGCAGCCAGACAGGGGGCCAAGAGACCCAGTACTTC. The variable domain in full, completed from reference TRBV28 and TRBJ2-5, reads DVKVTQSSRYLVKRTGEKVFLECVQDMDHENMFWYRQDPGLGLRLIYFSYDVKMKEKGDIPEGYSVSREKKERFSLILESASTNQTSMYLCASSQTGGQETQYFGPGTRLLVL.

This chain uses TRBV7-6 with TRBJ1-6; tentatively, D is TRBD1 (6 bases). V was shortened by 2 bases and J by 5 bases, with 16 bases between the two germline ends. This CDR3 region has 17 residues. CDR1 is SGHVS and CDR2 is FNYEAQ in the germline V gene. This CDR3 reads CASSLSAGDPDNSPLHF. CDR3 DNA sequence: TGTGCCAGCAGCTTATCGGCAGGGGACCCCGATAATTCACCCCTCCACTTT.

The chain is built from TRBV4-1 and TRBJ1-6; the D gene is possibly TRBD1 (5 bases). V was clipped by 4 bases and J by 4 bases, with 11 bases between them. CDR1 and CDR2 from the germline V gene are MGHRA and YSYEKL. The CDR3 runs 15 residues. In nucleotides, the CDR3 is TGCGCCAGCAGCCTGGGGACGGGGTATAATTCACCCCTCCACTTT. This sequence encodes CASSLGTGYNSPLHF.